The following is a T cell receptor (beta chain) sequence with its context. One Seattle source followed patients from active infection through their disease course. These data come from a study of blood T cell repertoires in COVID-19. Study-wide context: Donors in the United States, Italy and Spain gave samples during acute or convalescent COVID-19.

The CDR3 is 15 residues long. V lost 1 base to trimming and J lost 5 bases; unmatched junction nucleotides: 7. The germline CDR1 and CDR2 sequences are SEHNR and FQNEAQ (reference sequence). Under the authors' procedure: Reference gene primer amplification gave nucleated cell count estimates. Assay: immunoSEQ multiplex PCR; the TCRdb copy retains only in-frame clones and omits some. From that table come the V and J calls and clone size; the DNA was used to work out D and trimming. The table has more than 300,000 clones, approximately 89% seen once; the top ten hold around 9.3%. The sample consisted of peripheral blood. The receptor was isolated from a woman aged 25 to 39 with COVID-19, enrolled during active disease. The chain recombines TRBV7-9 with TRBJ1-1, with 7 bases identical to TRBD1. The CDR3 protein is CASSLGGTVRTEAFF. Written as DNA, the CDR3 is TGTGCCAGCAGCTTAGGCGGGACAGTGAGGACTGAAGCTTTCTTT.